This T cell receptor beta chain was captured in a study of cytomegalovirus exposure and HLA in healthy donors. Details on this clone: Antigen specificity is unknown.

CDR1 SEHNR and CDR2 FQNEAQ come from the germline V gene (reference sequence). J gave up 0 bases and V 2 bases, and 5 bases lay outside the gene matches. CDR3 size: 16 residues. Regarding the study as a whole: For cytomegalovirus status, the classifier reportedly gave diagnoses with high specificity and sensitivity.

Sequencing used immunoSEQ multiplex PCR; TCRdb keeps in-frame clones, though not all of them. This table holds about 65,000 clones, about 94% found once. The approximately 120-subject validation cohort, separate from the approximately 670-subject first cohort, included the donors. J is TRBJ2-3 and V is TRBV7-9, with 7 positions matching TRBD2. Sequencing was performed on PBMCs. The clonotype comes from a man aged 18 to 30 in good health and CMV-seropositive. The CDR3 DNA is TGTGCCAGCAGCTTATTGGGTAGCGGGAGCACAGATACGCAGTATTTT. Protein sequence: CASSLLGSGSTDTQYF.